These 5 T cell receptor beta chains came from one sample sequenced in a study of cytomegalovirus exposure and HLA in healthy donors. PCR employed 60 Vbeta and 13 Jbeta primers. Measured with immunoSEQ multiplex PCR; TCRdb has only the in-frame clones, and not every one. The sample includes under 130,000 clones, roughly 15% of them seen just once. The specimen sequenced was PBMCs. Receptors were obtained from a female donor in good health and CMV-seronegative.

The rearrangement uses TRBV11-3 and TRBJ1-1; D not certain. The CDR3 extends over 13 amino acids. The V end was cut by 3 bases, the J end by 1 base, with 6 bases between. Germline V gene lookup returns CDR1 SGHNT and CDR2 YENEEA. CDR3 sequence (DNA): TGTGCCAGCAGCTTCCAGGAGAACACTGAAGCTTTCTTT. This sequence encodes CASSFQENTEAFF. Full variable domain (missing parts from reference TRBV11-3 and TRBJ1-1): EAGVVQSPRYKIIEKKQPVAFWCNPISGHNTLYWYLQNLGQGPELLIRYENEEAVDDSQLPKDRFSAERLKGVDSTLKIQPAELGDSAVYLCASSFQENTEAFFGQGTRLTVV.

Note on this clone: At one end the junction does not follow the germline gene, possibly because of a read error. The chain links TRBV7-7 to TRBJ2-3, with D tentatively TRBD2 (6 bases). The CDR3 is 15 amino acids. Germline CDR1 and CDR2: SSHAT and FNYEAQ (reference sequence). The CDR3 bases are TGTGCTAGCAGCCCGCGGGGTAGTAGCACAGATACGCAGTATTTT. Translated: CASSPRGSSTDTQYF.

The sample holds a few counts of this clone. The chain joins TRBV9 to TRBJ2-7, with 9 nucleotides matching TRBD1. The J segment lost 5 bases and the V segment lost 0 bases, leaving 3 bases of the junction unmatched. The CDR3 has 14 residues. Germline CDR1 is SGDLS and CDR2 is YYNGEE. The CDR3 nucleotides are TGTGCCAGCAGCGTAGGAGGGACAGGGAACGAGCAGTACTTC. Translating it yields CASSVGGTGNEQYF.

This clone was seen only a few times. The chain uses TRBV29-1 and TRBJ1-5; D might be TRBD1 (5 bases). V lost 6 bases and J 7 bases, leaving 16 bases between the germline ends. This CDR3 has 13 amino acids. The germline gives CDR1 SQVTM, CDR2 ANQGSEA. The CDR3 DNA sequence: TGCAGCGTCATGCAGGGCCATGGGCAGCCCCAGCATTTT. Translation: CSVMQGHGQPQHF.

This clone was seen a few times. This chain links TRBV27 with TRBJ2-6, with 8 bases matching TRBD1. V was pared by 5 bases and J by 4 bases, with 10 bases of the junction left unmatched. The CDR3 is made up of 17 amino acids. In germline, CDR1 is MNHEY, CDR2 SMNVEV (reference sequence). CDR3 sequence reads: CASSPGTGVEGANVLTF. CDR3 bases: TGTGCCAGCAGTCCGGGGACAGGAGTAGAAGGGGCCAACGTCCTGACTTTC.